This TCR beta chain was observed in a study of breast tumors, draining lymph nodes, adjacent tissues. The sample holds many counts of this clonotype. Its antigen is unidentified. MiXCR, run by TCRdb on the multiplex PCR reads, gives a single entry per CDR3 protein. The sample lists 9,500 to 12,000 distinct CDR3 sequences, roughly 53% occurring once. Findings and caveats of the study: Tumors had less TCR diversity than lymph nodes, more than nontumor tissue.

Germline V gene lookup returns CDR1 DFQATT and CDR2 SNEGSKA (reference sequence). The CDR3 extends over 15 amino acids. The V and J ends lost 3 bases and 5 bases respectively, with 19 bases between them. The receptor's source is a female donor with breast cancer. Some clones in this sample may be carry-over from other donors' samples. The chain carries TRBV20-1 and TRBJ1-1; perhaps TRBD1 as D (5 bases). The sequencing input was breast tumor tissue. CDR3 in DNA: TGCAGTGCTAGCCCCTCCGACAGTCTTCTTACTGAAGCTTTCTTT. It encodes CSASPSDSLLTEAFF.